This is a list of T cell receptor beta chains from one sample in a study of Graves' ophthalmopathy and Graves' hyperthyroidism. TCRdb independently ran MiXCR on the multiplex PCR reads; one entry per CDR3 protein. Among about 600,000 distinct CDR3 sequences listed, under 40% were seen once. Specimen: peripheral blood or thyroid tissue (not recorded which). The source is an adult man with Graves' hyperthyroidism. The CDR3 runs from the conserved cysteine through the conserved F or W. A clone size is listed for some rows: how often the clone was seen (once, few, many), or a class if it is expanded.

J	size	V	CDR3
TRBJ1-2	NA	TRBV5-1	CASSSFGQTEGYTF
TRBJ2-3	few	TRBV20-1	CSASNRGVNTDTQYF
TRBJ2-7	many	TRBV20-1	CSARKEGQLIYEQYF
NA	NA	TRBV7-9	CASSLASAGGRGYEQYF
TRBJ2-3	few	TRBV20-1	CSARTSGRADLATDTQYF
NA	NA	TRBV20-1	CSARPGPGETQYF
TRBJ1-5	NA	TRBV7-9	CAGSFGQGRPQETQHF
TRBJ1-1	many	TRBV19	CASVEGLNTEAFF
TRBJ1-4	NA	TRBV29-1	CSVADRGLNEKLFF
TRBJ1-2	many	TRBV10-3	CAISEGRGYTF
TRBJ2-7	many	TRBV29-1	CSVRAGGPYEQYF
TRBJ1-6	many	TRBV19	CASIGDFNSPLHF
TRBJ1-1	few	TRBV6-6	CASRVTGARETFF
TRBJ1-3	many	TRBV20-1	CSATRGPGNTIYF
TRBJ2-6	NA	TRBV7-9	CASSDLGGAGANVLTF